What follows is one T cell receptor beta chain and its context. Its specificity is not known. The data were obtained in a study of shared clonotypes between healthy human individuals. Background on the study: Donors had three CD4 naive, three CD4 memory, two CD8 naive and one CD8 memory plate apiece. Broader study findings: Compared with memory subsets, naive subsets generally had larger estimated richness.

CD45RO negativity and positive selection for CCR7 defined naive CD8 cells, a population that excluded terminally differentiated effector memory CD45RA+ cells. V lost 4 bases, J lost 0 bases, and 6 bases stayed unmatched. The CDR3 consists of 16 residues. Looked up from germline, CDR1 is SGHAT and CDR2 is FQNNGV. Repertoires were generated with immunoSEQ multiplex PCR, while TCRdb's copy carries only in-frame clones and drops some. The table shows nearly 2 million clones, with about 95% occurring only once. Material for sequencing was naive CD8+ T cells sorted from blood. The chain is built from TRBV11-2 and TRBJ2-1; TRBD1 matches 7 bases. The sequence derives from a man aged 18 to 29 in good health. DNA for the CDR3: TGTGCCAGCAGCTCCAAGACAGGGAGCTCCTACAATGAGCAGTTCTTC. Protein: CASSSKTGSSYNEQFF.